A selection of T cell receptor beta chains follows, all from one sample in a study of T-cell reconstitution after alpha-beta-depleted transplantation in children. MiXCR, applied by TCRdb to the PCR reads, yields one record per CDR3 protein. The data contain more than 550,000 distinct CDR3 sequences, about 11% of them singletons. The input for sequencing was PBMCs from the stem cell graft donor, taken from the stem cell graft. All receptors come from a human donor who donated a stem cell graft to a child with acute myeloid leukemia. CDR3s include the opening cysteine and the closing phenylalanine or tryptophan. The D gene is left open where the match is weak. Clone size is given for some rows only: seen once, a few or many times, or a class if the clone is expanded.

v_call	clone_size	d_call	j_call	cdr3_aa	cdr3_nt
TRBV7-2	many	TRBD2	TRBJ2-1	CASSLGTSGRYNEQFF	TGTGCCAGCAGCCTTGGGACTAGCGGGCGCTACAATGAGCAGTTCTTC
TRBV20-1	few	TRBD1	TRBJ1-1	CSARVYRTGIMRSNNTEAFF	TGCAGTGCCAGGGTTTATAGGACAGGGATAATGCGGTCGAATAACACTGAAGCTTTCTTT
TRBV29-1	few	TRBD2	TRBJ2-6	CSVRGGAGANVLTF	TGCAGCGTCCGTGGGGGGGCTGGGGCCAACGTCCTGACTTTC
TRBV6-1	NA	NA	TRBJ1-2	CASSHGGPDGYTF	TGTGCCAGCAGTCATGGGGGGCCCGATGGCTACACCTTC
TRBV29-1	few	NA	TRBJ1-4	CSVDGGNEKLFF	TGCAGCGTTGATGGGGGGAATGAAAAACTGTTTTTT
TRBV6-2/TRBV6-3	NA	TRBD2	TRBJ2-1	CASSLLAAIGEQFF	TGTGCCAGCAGTCTACTAGCGGCCATCGGTGAGCAGTTCTTC
TRBV30	few	TRBD2	TRBJ2-2	CAWSTTSGRGTGELFF	TGTGCCTGGAGTACGACTAGCGGGAGAGGTACCGGGGAGCTGTTTTTT
TRBV10-3	few	TRBD2	TRBJ2-7	CAISESGDSSYEQYF	TGTGCCATCAGTGAAAGCGGGGATAGCTCCTACGAGCAGTACTTC
TRBV5-1	many	NA	TRBJ2-1	CASSLASYNEQFF	TGTGCCAGCAGCTTAGCGTCCTACAATGAGCAGTTCTTC
TRBV5-5	few	NA	TRBJ1-5	CASSFITGNDQPQHF	TGTGCCAGCAGCTTCATTACAGGGAACGATCAGCCCCAGCATTTT
TRBV5-6	NA	NA	TRBJ2-7	CASSPWASSYEQYF	TGTGCCAGCAGCCCCTGGGCAAGCTCCTACGAGCAGTACTTC
TRBV4-2	many	NA	TRBJ2-7	CASSQAGQTSYEQYF	TGTGCCAGCAGCCAAGCCGGACAGACGAGTTACGAGCAGTACTTC
TRBV10-3	few	NA	TRBJ2-3	CAISEFGGTSTDTQYF	TGTGCCATCAGTGAGTTCGGGGGAACTAGCACAGATACGCAGTATTTT
TRBV28	many	NA	TRBJ1-3	CASSSDRLTGNTIYF	TGTGCCAGCAGTTCAGACAGGTTGACTGGAAACACCATATATTTT
TRBV3-1	NA	TRBD2	TRBJ2-1	CASSQWGTSVLNEQFF	TGTGCCAGCAGCCAATGGGGGACTAGTGTATTAAATGAGCAGTTCTTC
TRBV7-3	NA	TRBD2	TRBJ2-1	CASSPGLAPYNEQVF	TGTGCCAGCAGCCCCGGACTAGCGCCCTACAATGAGCAGGTCTTC
TRBV10-3	NA	TRBD2	TRBJ2-1	CATRDGTSGSDEQFF	TGTGCCACTCGAGATGGGACTAGCGGGAGTGATGAGCAGTTCTTC
TRBV6-2/TRBV6-3	NA	TRBD1	TRBJ2-6	CASTVMTGRGFSGANVLTF	TGTGCCAGCACCGTAATGACAGGGAGAGGATTCTCTGGGGCCAACGTCCTGACTTTC
TRBV7-3	NA	NA	TRBJ2-2	CASSPRQGLNTGELFF	TGTGCCAGCAGCCCCCGGCAGGGGCTGAACACCGGGGAGCTGTTTTTT
TRBV6-6	NA	NA	TRBJ1-1	CASRQPPNTEAFF	TGTGCCAGCAGACAGCCCCCGAACACTGAAGCTTTCTTT
TRBV12-3/TRBV12-4	many	NA	TRBJ2-7	CASSLEGGGRYEQYF	TGTGCCAGCAGTTTAGAGGGCGGAGGTCGGTACGAGCAGTACTTC
TRBV7-8	NA	TRBD2	TRBJ2-5	CASSSYSGSGQETQYF	TGTGCCAGCAGCTCTTATAGCGGGAGCGGCCAAGAGACCCAGTACTTC
TRBV5-6	NA	TRBD2	TRBJ2-6	CASSYGLAGAGANVLTF	TGTGCCAGCAGCTATGGACTAGCGGGAGCTGGGGCCAACGTCCTGACTTTC
TRBV15	NA	NA	TRBJ2-2	CATSRERGTNTGELFF	TGTGCCACCAGCAGAGAACGCGGGACCAACACCGGGGAGCTGTTTTTT
TRBV7-9	few	NA	TRBJ2-5	CASSPALGGAETQYF	TGTGCCAGCAGTCCTGCATTGGGCGGCGCAGAGACCCAGTACTTC
TRBV7-8	NA	TRBD2	TRBJ2-7	CASSLLAGSGSYEQYF	TGTGCCAGCAGCTTACTAGCGGGGTCCGGGAGTTACGAGCAGTACTTC
TRBV12-3/TRBV12-4	many	TRBD1	TRBJ2-1	CASSSDRGYEQFF	TGTGCCAGCAGCTCGGACAGGGGCTATGAGCAGTTCTTC
TRBV2	NA	NA	TRBJ2-7	CASRLGQGFDEQYF	TGTGCCAGCAGGCTGGGACAAGGCTTCGACGAGCAGTACTTC
TRBV10-3	few	NA	TRBJ2-3	CAISPGYSGRNTQYF	TGTGCCATCAGTCCTGGGTATTCTGGTCGGAATACGCAGTATTTT
TRBV10-3	few	NA	TRBJ2-7	CAISESHSQGSSYEQYF	TGTGCCATCAGTGAGTCGCACTCCCAAGGAAGCTCCTACGAGCAGTACTTC
TRBV5-1	NA	NA	TRBJ2-5	CASSPGRKDETQYF	TGCGCCAGCAGCCCGGGACGCAAGGACGAGACCCAGTACTTC
TRBV12-3/TRBV12-4	NA	TRBD1	TRBJ1-1	CASRRGTGTEAFF	TGTGCCAGCAGGAGGGGGACAGGGACTGAAGCTTTCTTT
TRBV6-1	few	NA	TRBJ2-6	CATHTSGANVLTF	TGTGCCACTCATACCTCCGGGGCCAACGTCCTGACTTTC
TRBV28	few	NA	TRBJ2-7	CASASNIYEQYF	TGTGCCAGCGCCTCTAATATCTACGAGCAGTACTTC
TRBV4-2	many	TRBD2	TRBJ2-1	CASSQDDLAGSNEQFF	TGTGCCAGCAGCCAAGATGACCTAGCGGGGTCAAATGAGCAGTTCTTC
TRBV20-1	many	NA	TRBJ1-4	CSARPWRVGDEKLFF	TGCAGTGCTAGACCCTGGAGGGTGGGGGATGAAAAACTGTTTTTT